This T cell receptor (beta chain) was observed in a study of blood T cell repertoires in COVID-19. Original analysis: Amplification with reference gene primers provided the estimates of nucleated cell counts. Profiled with immunoSEQ multiplex PCR; TCRdb holds only in-frame clones, not every one. V and J calls and clone size are as listed in that table; D and trimming were resolved from the DNA. The table records some 200,000 clones, 65% to 85% of them present only once. Germline V gene data show CDR1 as ENHRY and CDR2 as SYGVKD. CDR3 length: 14 amino acids. Trimming took off 3 bases at V and 1 base at J, with 7 bases between the two ends.

The sample comprised peripheral blood. This receptor was obtained from a woman older than 75 with acute or convalescent COVID-19. V gene TRBV10-3 combines with J gene TRBJ1-5, with unresolved D. The CDR3 reads CAISEELSNQPQHF. DNA for the CDR3: TGTGCCATCAGTGAAGAGTTAAGCAATCAGCCCCAGCATTTT.